This entry concerns a single T cell receptor (beta chain). Its target is not known. One junction end disagrees with the germline gene, perhaps due to a read error. The data were taken from a study of shared clonotypes between healthy human individuals. Study-wide context: A couple of women and three men aged 18 to 49 served as donors. General study points: Limitation of the genetic and exposure-history diversity represented came from the few donors.

CDR1 and CDR2 (germline): ENHRY, SYGVKD. This CDR3 has 15 residues. Unsorted samples used tens of millions of PBMCs for genomic DNA. The assay was immunoSEQ multiplex PCR, and TCRdb's table has in-frame clones only and misses some. Among 450,000 to 500,000 clones listed, 81% were seen once. The sequence was collected from a middle-aged woman in good health. Some clones in this sample may be carry-over from other donors' samples. The genes are TRBV10-3 and TRBJ2-7; 7 positions match TRBD1. Sequences were obtained from PBMCs. The CDR3 bases are TGTGCCAGCAGTGAAGGGGCAGGGGGCTCCTACGAGCAGTACTTC. Amino acids: CASSEGAGGSYEQYF.